These 3 T cell receptor beta chains originate from one sample sequenced in a study of T cells after posttransplantation cyclophosphamide (dated by TCRdb to 2016 to 2017). The treatment or condition label for this specimen denotes: high-dose cyclophosphamide on days +3 and +4 as single-agent GVHD prophylaxis. PTCy patients received busulfan and fludarabine conditioning, a related or unrelated marrow graft, and cyclophosphamide on days +3 and +4. Libraries were made using the immunoSEQ multiplex PCR assay. TCRdb provides this immuneACCESS table in a form limited to in-frame rearrangements. Some clones are lacking; in checked studies, under half of them reflect an unresolved V gene, and why the rest are absent is not known. In all, the sample holds some 7,000 clones, and roughly 94% of those were seen once. 13% of the sample is held by the ten biggest clonotypes. The specimen comprised PBMCs, sampled approximately 45 months after allogeneic stem cell transplant with posttransplant cyclophosphamide. Source of these receptors: a female patient aged 50-59 years who received an allogeneic stem cell transplant from a related donor, was CMV-positive, and had no GVHD. In transplant recipients, some T cells may be of donor rather than host origin.

The gene calls are TRBV5-6 and TRBJ1-3, with TRBD1 identical over 10 bases. The V gene end was trimmed by 4 bases and the J gene end by 0 bases; junction bases not matched to a gene: 10. This CDR3 contains 18 residues. CDR1 is SGHDT and CDR2 is YYEEEE in the germline V gene. CDR3 protein: CASSPGTGAFSSGNTIYF. CDR3 in DNA: TGTGCCAGCAGCCCCGGGACAGGGGCCTTCAGCTCTGGAAACACCATATATTTT. The full variable domain, in which reference TRBV5-6 and TRBJ1-3 provide the parts outside the CDR3, is DAGVTQSPTHLIKTRGQQVTLRCSPKSGHDTVSWYQQALGQGPQFIFQYYEEEERQRGNFPDRFSGHQFPNYSSELNVNALLLGDSALYLCASSPGTGAFSSGNTIYFGEGSWLTVV.

This clone was counted a few times. The chain couples TRBV28 to TRBJ1-1; D gene ambiguous. Germline V gene sequence: CDR1 MDHEN, CDR2 SYDVKM. Trimming cost V 3 bases and J 4 bases, with 9 bases left between them. The CDR3 runs to 13 residues. The DNA of the CDR3 is TGTGCCAGCAGTTTGTTGCGTCTCACTGAAGCTTTCTTT. This gives the protein CASSLLRLTEAFF.

This sequence joins TRBV25-1 and TRBJ1-1, with D maybe TRBD1 (6 bases). The CDR3 sequence is 13 residues long. Germline V gives CDR1 MGHDK, CDR2 SYGVNS. Trimming removed 3 bases from V and 11 bases from J, with 16 bases in between. This CDR3 reads CASSDHDRTRAFF. Here the CDR3 DNA reads TGTGCCAGCAGTGATCACGACAGGACTAGGGCTTTCTTT.